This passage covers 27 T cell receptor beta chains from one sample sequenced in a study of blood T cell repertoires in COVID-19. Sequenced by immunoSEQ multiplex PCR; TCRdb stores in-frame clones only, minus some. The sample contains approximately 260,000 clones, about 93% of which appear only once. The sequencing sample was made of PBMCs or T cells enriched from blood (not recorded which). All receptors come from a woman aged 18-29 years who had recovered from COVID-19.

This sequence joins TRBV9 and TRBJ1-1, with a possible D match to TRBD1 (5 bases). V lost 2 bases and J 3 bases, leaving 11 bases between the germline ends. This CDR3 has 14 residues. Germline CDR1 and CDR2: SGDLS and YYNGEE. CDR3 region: CASSVDWGDTEAFF. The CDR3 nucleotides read TGTGCCAGCAGCGTTGACTGGGGGGACACTGAAGCTTTCTTT.

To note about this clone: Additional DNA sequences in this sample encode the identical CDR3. As DNA, the CDR3 is TGTGCCAGCAGTCCGGACAGGGCGAACACCGGGGAGCTGTTTTTT. Protein product: CASSPDRANTGELFF. This rearrangement joins TRBV2 to TRBJ2-2; 8 nucleotides align to TRBD1. This CDR3 comprises 15 residues. V dropped 5 bases and J dropped 0; count of bases not matched to a gene: 2. Per germline, CDR1 SNHLY and CDR2 FYNNEI.

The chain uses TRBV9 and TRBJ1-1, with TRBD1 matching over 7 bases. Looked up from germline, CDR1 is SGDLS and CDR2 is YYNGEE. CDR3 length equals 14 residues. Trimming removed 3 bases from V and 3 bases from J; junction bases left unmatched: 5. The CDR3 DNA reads TGTGCCAGCAGCGCCCAGGGGGAGGACACTGAAGCTTTCTTT. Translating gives CASSAQGEDTEAFF.

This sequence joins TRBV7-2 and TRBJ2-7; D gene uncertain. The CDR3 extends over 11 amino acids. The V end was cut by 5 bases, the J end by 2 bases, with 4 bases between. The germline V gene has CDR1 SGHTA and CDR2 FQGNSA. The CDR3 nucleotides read TGTGCCAGCAGCCCCGCCTACGAGCAGTACTTC. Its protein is CASSPAYEQYF.

The CDR3 loop is CASMRSGGDGYTF. The DNA for the CDR3 is TGTGCCAGCATGAGATCAGGGGGCGATGGCTACACCTTC. The chain joins TRBV6-5 to TRBJ1-2, with TRBD1 matching over 8 bases. The CDR3 has 13 residues. CDR1 MNHEY and CDR2 SVGAGI come from the germline V gene. The junction had 7 bases not matched to a gene; V was cut back by 7 bases and J by 6 bases.

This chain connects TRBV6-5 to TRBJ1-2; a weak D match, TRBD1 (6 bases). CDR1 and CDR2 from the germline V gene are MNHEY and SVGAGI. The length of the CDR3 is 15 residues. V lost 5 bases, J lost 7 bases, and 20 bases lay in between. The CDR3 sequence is CASSRGAGTPRGYTF. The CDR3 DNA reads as TGTGCCAGCAGTCGGGGGGCGGGGACGCCCCGTGGCTACACCTTC.

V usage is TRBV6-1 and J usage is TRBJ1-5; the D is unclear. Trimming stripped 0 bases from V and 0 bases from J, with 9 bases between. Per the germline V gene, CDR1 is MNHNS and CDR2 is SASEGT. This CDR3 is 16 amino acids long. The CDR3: CASSEALTVSNQPQHF. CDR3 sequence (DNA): TGTGCCAGCAGTGAAGCGCTAACAGTTAGCAATCAGCCCCAGCATTTT.

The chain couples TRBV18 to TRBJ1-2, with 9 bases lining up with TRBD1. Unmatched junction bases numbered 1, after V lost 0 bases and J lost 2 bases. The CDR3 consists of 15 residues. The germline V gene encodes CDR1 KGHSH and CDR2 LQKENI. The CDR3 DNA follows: TGTGCCAGCTCACCACCGGGACAGGGAAACTATGGCTACACCTTC. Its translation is CASSPPGQGNYGYTF.

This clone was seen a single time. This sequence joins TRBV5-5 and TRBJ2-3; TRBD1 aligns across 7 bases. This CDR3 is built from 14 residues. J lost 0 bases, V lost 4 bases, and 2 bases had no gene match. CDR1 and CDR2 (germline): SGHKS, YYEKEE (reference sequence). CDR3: CASSDRASTDTQYF. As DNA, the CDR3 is TGTGCCAGCAGCGACAGGGCGAGCACAGATACGCAGTATTTT.

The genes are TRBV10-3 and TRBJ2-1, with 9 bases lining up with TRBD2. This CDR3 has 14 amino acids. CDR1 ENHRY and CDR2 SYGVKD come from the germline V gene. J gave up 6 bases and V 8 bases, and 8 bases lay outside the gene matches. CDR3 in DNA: TGTGCCATCGCAGCGCTAGCGGGACCCAATGAGCAGTTCTTC. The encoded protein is CAIAALAGPNEQFF.

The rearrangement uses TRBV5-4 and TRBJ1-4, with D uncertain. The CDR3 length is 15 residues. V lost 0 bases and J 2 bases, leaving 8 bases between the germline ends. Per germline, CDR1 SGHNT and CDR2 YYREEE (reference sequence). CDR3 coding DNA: TGTGCCAGCAGCTTGGGTTCCCCTACTAATGAAAAACTGTTTTTT. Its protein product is CASSLGSPTNEKLFF.

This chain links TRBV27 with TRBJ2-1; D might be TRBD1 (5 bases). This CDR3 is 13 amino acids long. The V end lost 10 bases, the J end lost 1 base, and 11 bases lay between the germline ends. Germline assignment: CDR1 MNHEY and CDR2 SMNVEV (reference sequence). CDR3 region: CATRQGSYNEQFF. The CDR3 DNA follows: TGTGCCACACGCCAGGGATCCTACAATGAGCAGTTCTTC.

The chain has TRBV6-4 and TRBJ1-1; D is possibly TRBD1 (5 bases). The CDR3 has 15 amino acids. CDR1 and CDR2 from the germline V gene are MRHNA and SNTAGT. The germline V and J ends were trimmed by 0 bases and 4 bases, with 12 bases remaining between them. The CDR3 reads CASSDSQGGSTEAFF. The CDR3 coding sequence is TGTGCCAGCAGTGACTCCCAGGGAGGGAGCACTGAAGCTTTCTTT.

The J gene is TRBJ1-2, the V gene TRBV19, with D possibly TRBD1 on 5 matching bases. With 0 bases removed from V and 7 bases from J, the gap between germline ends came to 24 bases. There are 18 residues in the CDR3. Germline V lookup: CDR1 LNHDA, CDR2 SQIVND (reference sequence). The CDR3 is CASSIDDSPAGHIGGYTF. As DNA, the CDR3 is TGTGCCAGTAGTATAGATGATTCCCCTGCAGGGCATATCGGTGGCTACACCTTC. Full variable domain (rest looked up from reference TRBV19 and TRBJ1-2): DGGITQSPKYLFRKEGQNVTLSCEQNLNHDAMYWYRQDPGQGLRLIYYSQIVNDFQKGDIAEGYSVSREKKESFPLTVTSAQKNPTAFYLCASSIDDSPAGHIGGYTFGSGTRLTVV.

CDR3 in amino acids: CASSIDRGSADLNTGELFF. CDR3 coding DNA: TGTGCCAGTAGTATAGATCGAGGCTCGGCGGATTTAAACACCGGGGAGCTGTTTTTT. This chain joins TRBV19 and TRBJ2-2; D gene ambiguous. This CDR3 is built from 19 residues. V was trimmed by 0 bases and J by 2 bases, leaving 19 bases between them. Germline V lookup: CDR1 LNHDA, CDR2 SQIVND (reference sequence).

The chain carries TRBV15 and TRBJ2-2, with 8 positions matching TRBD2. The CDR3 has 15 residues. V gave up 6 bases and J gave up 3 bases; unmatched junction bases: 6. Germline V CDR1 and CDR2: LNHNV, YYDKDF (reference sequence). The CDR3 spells CATSIAGLDTGELFF. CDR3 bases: TGTGCCACCAGTATAGCGGGGCTGGACACCGGGGAGCTGTTTTTT.

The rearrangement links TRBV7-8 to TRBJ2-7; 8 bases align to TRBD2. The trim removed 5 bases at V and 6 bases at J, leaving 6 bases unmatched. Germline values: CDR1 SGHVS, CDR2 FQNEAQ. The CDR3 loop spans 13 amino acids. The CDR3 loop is CASSREGGSEQYF. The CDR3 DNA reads TGTGCCAGCAGCCGGGAGGGGGGGTCCGAGCAGTACTTC.

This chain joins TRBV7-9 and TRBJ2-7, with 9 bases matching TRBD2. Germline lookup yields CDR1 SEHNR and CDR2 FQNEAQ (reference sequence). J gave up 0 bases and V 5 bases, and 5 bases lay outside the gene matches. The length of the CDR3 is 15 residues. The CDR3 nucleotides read TGTGCCAGCAGCAGGAGCGGGAGGCCCTCCTACGAGCAGTACTTC. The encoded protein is CASSRSGRPSYEQYF.

The CDR3 is CASSHLDRGSGYTF. CDR3 bases: TGTGCCAGCAGCCACCTAGACAGGGGAAGTGGCTACACCTTC. The V gene is TRBV4-2, the J gene TRBJ1-2; 8 nucleotides agree with TRBD1. In germline, CDR1 is LGHNA, CDR2 YNFKEQ. The V and J ends lost 3 bases and 7 bases, in that order; junction bases with no gene match: 7. This CDR3 has 14 amino acids.

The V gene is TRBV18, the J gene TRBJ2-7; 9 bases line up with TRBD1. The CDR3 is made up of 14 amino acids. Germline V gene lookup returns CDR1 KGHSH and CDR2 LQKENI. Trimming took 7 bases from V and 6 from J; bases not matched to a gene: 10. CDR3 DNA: TGTGCCAGCTTACCCGGGACAGGGCTCTCCGAGCAGTACTTC. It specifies CASLPGTGLSEQYF.

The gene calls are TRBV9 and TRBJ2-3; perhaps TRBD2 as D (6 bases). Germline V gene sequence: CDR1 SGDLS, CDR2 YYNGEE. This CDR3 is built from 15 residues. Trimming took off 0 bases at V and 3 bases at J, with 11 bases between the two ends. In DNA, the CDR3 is TGTGCCAGCAGCGTAGGGCTGGGGAGGACAGATACGCAGTATTTT. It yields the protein CASSVGLGRTDTQYF.

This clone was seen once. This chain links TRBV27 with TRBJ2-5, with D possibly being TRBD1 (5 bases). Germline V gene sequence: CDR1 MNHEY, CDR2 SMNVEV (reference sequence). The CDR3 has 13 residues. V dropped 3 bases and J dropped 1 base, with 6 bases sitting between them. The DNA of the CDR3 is TGTGCCAGCAGTTTGCAGGGCCAAGAGACCCAGTACTTC. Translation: CASSLQGQETQYF.

The CDR3 sequence is CATSDRLAGNTGELFF. In nucleotides, the CDR3 is TGTGCCACCAGTGACCGACTAGCGGGGAACACCGGGGAGCTGTTTTTT. The chain is built from TRBV24-1 and TRBJ2-2, with 10 nucleotides matching TRBD2. J gave up 1 base and V 4 bases, and 2 bases lay outside the gene matches. The CDR3 loop spans 16 amino acids. CDR1 is KGHDR, CDR2 SFDVKD, per germline.

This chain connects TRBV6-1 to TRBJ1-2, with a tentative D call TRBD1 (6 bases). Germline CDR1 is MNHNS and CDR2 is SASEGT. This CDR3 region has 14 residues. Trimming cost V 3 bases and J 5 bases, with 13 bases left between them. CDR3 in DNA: TGTGCCAGCAGTGATTATGGGACATTATATGGCTACACCTTC. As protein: CASSDYGTLYGYTF.

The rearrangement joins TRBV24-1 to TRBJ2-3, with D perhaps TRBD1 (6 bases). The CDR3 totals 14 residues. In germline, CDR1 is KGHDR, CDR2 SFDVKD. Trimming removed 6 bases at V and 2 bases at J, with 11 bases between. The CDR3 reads CATSYTGSTDTQYF. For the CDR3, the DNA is TGTGCCACCAGTTACACAGGGTCCACAGATACGCAGTATTTT.

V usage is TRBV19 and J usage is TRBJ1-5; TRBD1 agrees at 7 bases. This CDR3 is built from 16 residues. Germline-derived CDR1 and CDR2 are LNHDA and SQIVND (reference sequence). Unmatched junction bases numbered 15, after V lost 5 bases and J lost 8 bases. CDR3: CASSETGTARGKPQHF. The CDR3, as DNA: TGTGCCAGTAGTGAAACCGGGACAGCAAGGGGGAAGCCCCAGCATTTT.

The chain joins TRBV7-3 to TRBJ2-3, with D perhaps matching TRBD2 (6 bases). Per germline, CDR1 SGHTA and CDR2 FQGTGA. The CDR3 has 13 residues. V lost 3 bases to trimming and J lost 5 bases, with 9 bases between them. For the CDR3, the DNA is TGTGCCAGCAGCTTGTACGGGAGAGATACGCAGTATTTT. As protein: CASSLYGRDTQYF.